Listed below are T cell receptor beta chains from one sample, sequenced in a study of blood T cell repertoires in COVID-19. The table came from immunoSEQ multiplex PCR; TCRdb's copy has only in-frame clones and leaves some out. The sample has roughly 150,000 clones; approximately 91% are singletons. Sequencing was done on a sample of peripheral blood. These receptors were collected from a woman in her seventies with acute or convalescent COVID-19. Both conserved end residues are part of each CDR3. The D gene is left open where the match is weak. Size is stated for part of the rows, as once, few or many counts, or as a class when the clone is expanded.

abundance	j_gene	v_gene	d_gene	CDR3aa	CDR3nt
few	TRBJ2-2	TRBV11-2	TRBD2	CASRRGGTGELFF	TGTGCCAGCCGGCGGGGGGGCACCGGGGAGCTGTTTTTT
NA	TRBJ1-2	TRBV7-2	NA	CASSAGGTGVDYGYTF	TGTGCCAGCAGCGCGGGGGGCACGGGCGTGGACTATGGCTACACCTTC
NA	TRBJ2-5	TRBV7-2	TRBD2	CASSAGLAVYQETQYF	TGTGCCAGCAGCGCCGGACTAGCGGTGTACCAAGAGACCCAGTACTTC
NA	TRBJ2-4	TRBV29-1	TRBD1	CSVEDRTGLSPQYF	TGCAGCGTTGAAGATCGGACAGGTCTCTCCCCGCAGTACTTC
NA	TRBJ1-5	TRBV28	NA	CASSLAGNEQPQHF	TGTGCCAGCAGTTTAGCAGGGAACGAACAGCCCCAGCATTTT
NA	TRBJ1-5	TRBV19	TRBD1	CASSEQGRGQPQHF	TGTGCCAGTAGTGAACAGGGGAGAGGTCAGCCCCAGCATTTT
NA	TRBJ2-1	TRBV18	TRBD1	CASSLDRVLEQFF	TGTGCCAGCTCACTAGACAGGGTCCTTGAGCAGTTCTTC
NA	TRBJ1-3	TRBV4-2	TRBD1	CASSPGQSSGNTIYF	TGTGCCAGCAGCCCGGGACAGAGCTCTGGAAACACCATATATTTT
NA	TRBJ2-2	TRBV7-9	NA	CASSLARQINTGELFF	TGTGCCAGCAGCTTAGCGAGGCAGATCAACACCGGGGAGCTGTTTTTT
once	TRBJ1-2	TRBV12-2	NA	CASRLDSYQGVGGYTF	TGTGCAAGTCGCTTAGACTCTTATCAGGGGGTAGGTGGCTACACCTTC
NA	TRBJ1-2	TRBV7-3	NA	CASSLGLGTFFNYGYTF	TGTGCCAGCAGCTTAGGGCTCGGGACATTCTTTAACTATGGCTACACCTTC
few	TRBJ1-2	TRBV5-1	NA	CASSPSEAWRGYTF	TGCGCCAGCAGCCCGTCCGAGGCCTGGCGGGGCTACACCTTC
NA	TRBJ1-2	TRBV7-9	NA	CASSLGGLYGYTF	TGTGCCAGCAGCTTAGGGGGGCTCTATGGCTACACCTTC
NA	TRBJ2-5	TRBV7-9	TRBD1	CASSHSGTAVETQYF	TGTGCCAGCAGCCACTCCGGGACAGCGGTCGAGACCCAGTACTTC
NA	TRBJ2-5	TRBV5-1	NA	CASRLPGQETQYF	TGCGCCAGCAGACTGCCAGGCCAAGAGACCCAGTACTTC
NA	TRBJ2-5	TRBV5-6	NA	CASFSLGGGQETQYF	TGTGCCAGCTTTTCCTTGGGAGGGGGCCAAGAGACCCAGTACTTC
NA	TRBJ1-1	TRBV18	TRBD1	CASSLEFRDSNTEAFF	TGTGCCAGCTCACTGGAATTTCGGGACAGCAACACTGAAGCTTTCTTT
few	TRBJ1-2	TRBV7-2	NA	CASSFRQGSGYGYTF	TGTGCCAGCAGCTTTCGTCAAGGATCAGGGTATGGCTACACCTTC
NA	TRBJ1-2	TRBV6-5	TRBD1	CASSYSGLDRGKGYTF	TGTGCCAGCAGTTACTCGGGACTGGACAGGGGAAAGGGCTACACCTTC
NA	TRBJ1-2	TRBV19	NA	CAARDPGIVGYTF	TGTGCCGCCAGGGATCCTGGCATTGTTGGCTACACCTTC
NA	TRBJ2-2	TRBV7-8	TRBD2	CASSPRLAGGRGELFF	TGTGCCAGCAGCCCACGACTAGCGGGGGGCAGGGGGGAGCTGTTTTTT
once	TRBJ1-4	TRBV30	NA	CAWRHGNEKLFF	TGTGCCTGGCGACACGGAAATGAAAAACTGTTTTTT
NA	TRBJ1-1	TRBV18	NA	CASSTDMNTEAFF	TGTGCCAGCTCGACGGACATGAACACTGAAGCTTTCTTT
NA	TRBJ2-3	TRBV24-1	TRBD1	CATSDGQGATDTQYF	TGTGCCACCAGTGATGGACAGGGGGCCACAGATACGCAGTATTTT
NA	TRBJ1-4	TRBV4-2	TRBD1	CASSQAATGDEKLFF	TGTGCCAGCAGCCAAGCTGCGACAGGGGACGAAAAACTGTTTTTT
NA	TRBJ2-5	TRBV7-9	NA	CASSSLGGETQYF	TGTGCCAGCAGTTCCCTCGGCGGGGAGACCCAGTACTTC
NA	TRBJ2-6	TRBV2	NA	CASSEARTGEGSGANVLTF	TGTGCCAGCAGTGAAGCGCGAACGGGAGAAGGTTCTGGGGCCAACGTCCTGACTTTC
once	TRBJ1-2	TRBV5-6	TRBD1	CASSPGTAYGYTF	TGTGCCAGCAGCCCAGGGACAGCTTATGGCTACACCTTC
NA	TRBJ2-2	TRBV12-3/TRBV12-4	NA	CASSSYATGELFF	TGTGCCAGCAGTTCCTATGCCACCGGGGAGCTGTTTTTT
few	TRBJ1-1	TRBV29-1	NA	CSSRQGWNTEAFF	TGCAGCTCCCGGCAGGGCTGGAACACTGAAGCTTTCTTT
once	TRBJ1-5	TRBV9	NA	CASSAGNRPSSPQHF	TGTGCCAGCAGCGCGGGAAACAGACCCTCTTCGCCCCAGCATTTT
once	TRBJ1-3	TRBV4-1	TRBD1	CASSQGDRGDTIYF	TGCGCCAGCAGCCAGGGGGACAGGGGAGACACCATATATTTT
NA	TRBJ1-1	TRBV18	NA	CASSPARGRGTEAFF	TGTGCCAGCTCACCTGCCAGGGGCCGCGGGACTGAAGCTTTCTTT
few	TRBJ1-2	TRBV28	NA	CASSGGFNYGYTF	TGTGCCAGCAGTGGAGGGTTTAACTATGGCTACACCTTC
NA	TRBJ1-1	TRBV27	NA	CATSTGSLLAGTEAFF	TGTGCCACCTCAACCGGGAGTCTCCTGGCGGGCACTGAAGCTTTCTTT
NA	TRBJ1-6	TRBV30	TRBD1	CAWGQGVRSPLHF	TGTGCCTGGGGGCAGGGGGTCCGGTCACCCCTCCACTTT
once	TRBJ1-5	TRBV27	NA	CASSWGGNQPQHF	TGTGCCAGCAGCTGGGGGGGCAATCAGCCCCAGCATTTT
NA	TRBJ1-1	TRBV6-5	TRBD1	CASSRQGAVLTEAFF	TGTGCCAGCTCCCGACAGGGGGCTGTTCTGACTGAAGCTTTCTTT